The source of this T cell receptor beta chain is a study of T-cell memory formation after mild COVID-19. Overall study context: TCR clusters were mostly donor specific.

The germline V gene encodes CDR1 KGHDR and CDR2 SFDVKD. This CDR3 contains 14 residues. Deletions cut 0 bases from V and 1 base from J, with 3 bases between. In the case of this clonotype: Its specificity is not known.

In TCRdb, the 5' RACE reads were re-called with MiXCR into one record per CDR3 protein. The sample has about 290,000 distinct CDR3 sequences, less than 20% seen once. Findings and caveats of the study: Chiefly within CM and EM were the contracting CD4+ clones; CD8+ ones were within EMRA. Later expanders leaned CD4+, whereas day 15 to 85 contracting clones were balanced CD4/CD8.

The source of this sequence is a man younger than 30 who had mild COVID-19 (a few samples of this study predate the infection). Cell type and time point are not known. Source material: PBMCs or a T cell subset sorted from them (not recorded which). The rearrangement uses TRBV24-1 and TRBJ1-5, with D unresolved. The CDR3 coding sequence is TGTGCCACCAGTGATTTGGACAGCAATCAGCCCCAGCATTTT. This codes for CATSDLDSNQPQHF.